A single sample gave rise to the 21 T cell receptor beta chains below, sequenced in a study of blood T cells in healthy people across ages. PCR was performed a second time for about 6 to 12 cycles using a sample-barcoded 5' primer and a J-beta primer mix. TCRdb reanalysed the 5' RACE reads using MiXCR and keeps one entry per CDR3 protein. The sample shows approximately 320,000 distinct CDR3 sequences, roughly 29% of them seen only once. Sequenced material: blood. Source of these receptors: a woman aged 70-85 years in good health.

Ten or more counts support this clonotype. The CDR3 reads CASSGRANRQETQYF. The CDR3 coding sequence is TGTGCCAGCAGTGGCAGGGCAAATCGTCAAGAGACCCAGTACTTC. The V and J genes are TRBV2 and TRBJ2-5, with a tentative D call TRBD1 (5 bases). The CDR3 spans 15 residues. V shed 4 bases and J shed 2 bases, with 14 bases lying between them. CDR1 SNHLY and CDR2 FYNNEI come from the germline V gene.

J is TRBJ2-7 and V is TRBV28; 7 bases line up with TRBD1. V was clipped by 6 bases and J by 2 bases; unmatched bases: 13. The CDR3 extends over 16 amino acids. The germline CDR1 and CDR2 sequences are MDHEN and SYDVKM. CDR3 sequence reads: CASSRTGFNPTYEQYF. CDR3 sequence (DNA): TGTGCCAGCAGCCGGACAGGCTTCAATCCAACCTACGAGCAGTACTTC.

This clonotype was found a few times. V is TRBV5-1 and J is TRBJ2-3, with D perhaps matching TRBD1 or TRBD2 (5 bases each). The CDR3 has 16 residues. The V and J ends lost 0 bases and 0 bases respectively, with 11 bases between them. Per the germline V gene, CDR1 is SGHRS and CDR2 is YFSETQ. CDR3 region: CASSLAPGSSTDTQYF. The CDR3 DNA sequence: TGCGCCAGCAGCTTGGCCCCAGGGAGTAGCACAGATACGCAGTATTTT.

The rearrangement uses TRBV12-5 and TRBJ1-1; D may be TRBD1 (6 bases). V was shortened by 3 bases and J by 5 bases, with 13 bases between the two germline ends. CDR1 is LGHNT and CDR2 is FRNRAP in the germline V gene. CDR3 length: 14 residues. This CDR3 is CASGLGWGQTEAFF. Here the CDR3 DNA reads TGTGCTAGTGGTTTAGGGTGGGGGCAAACTGAAGCTTTCTTT.

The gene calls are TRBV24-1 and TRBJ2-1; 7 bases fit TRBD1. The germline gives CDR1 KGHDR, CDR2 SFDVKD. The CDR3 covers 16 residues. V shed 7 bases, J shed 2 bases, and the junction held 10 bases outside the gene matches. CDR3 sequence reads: CATRDGTGTAYNEQFF. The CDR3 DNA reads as TGTGCCACCAGGGATGGAACCGGGACAGCCTACAATGAGCAGTTCTTC.

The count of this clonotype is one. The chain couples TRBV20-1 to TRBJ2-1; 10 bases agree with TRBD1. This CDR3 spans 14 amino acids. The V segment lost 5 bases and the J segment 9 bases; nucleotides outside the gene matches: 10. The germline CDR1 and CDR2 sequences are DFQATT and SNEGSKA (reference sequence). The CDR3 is CSAARDRGFGEQFF. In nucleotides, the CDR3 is TGCAGTGCTGCCCGGGACAGGGGTTTTGGTGAGCAGTTCTTC.

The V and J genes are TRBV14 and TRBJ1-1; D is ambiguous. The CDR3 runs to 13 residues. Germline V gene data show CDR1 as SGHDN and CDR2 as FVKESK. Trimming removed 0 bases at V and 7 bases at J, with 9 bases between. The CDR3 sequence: CASSQEDGREAFF. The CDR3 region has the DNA TGTGCCAGCAGCCAAGAGGACGGACGTGAAGCTTTCTTT. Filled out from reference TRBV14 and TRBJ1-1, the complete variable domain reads EAGVTQFPSHSVIEKGQTVTLRCDPISGHDNLYWYRRVMGKEIKFLLHFVKESKQDESGMPNNRFLAERTGGTYSTLKVQPAELEDSGVYFCASSQEDGREAFFGQGTRLTVV.

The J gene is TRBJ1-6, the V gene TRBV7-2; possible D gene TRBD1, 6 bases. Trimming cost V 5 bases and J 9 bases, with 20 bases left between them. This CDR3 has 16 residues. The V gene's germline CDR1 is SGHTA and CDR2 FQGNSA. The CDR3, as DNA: TGTGCCAGCAGCCAACTTCCACTGGGGGCGTCTTCACCCCTCCACTTT. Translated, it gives CASSQLPLGASSPLHF. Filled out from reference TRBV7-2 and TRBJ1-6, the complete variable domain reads GAGVSQSPSNKVTEKGKDVELRCDPISGHTALYWYRQSLGQGLEFLIYFQGNSAPDKSGLPSDRFSAERTGGSVSTLTIQRTQQEDSAVYLCASSQLPLGASSPLHFGNGTRLTVT.

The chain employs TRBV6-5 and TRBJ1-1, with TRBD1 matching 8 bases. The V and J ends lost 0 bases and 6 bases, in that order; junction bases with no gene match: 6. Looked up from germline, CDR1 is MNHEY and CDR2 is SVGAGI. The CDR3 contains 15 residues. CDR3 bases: TGTGCCAGCAGTTACTCTCAGGGGGCGTTTGCTGAAGCTTTCTTT. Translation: CASSYSQGAFAEAFF.

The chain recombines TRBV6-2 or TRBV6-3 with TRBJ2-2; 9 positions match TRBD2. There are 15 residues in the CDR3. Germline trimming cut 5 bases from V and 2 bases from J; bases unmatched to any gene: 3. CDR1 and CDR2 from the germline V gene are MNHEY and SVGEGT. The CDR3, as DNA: TGTGCCAGCAGTCGACTAGCGGCCAACACCGGGGAGCTGTTTTTT. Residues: CASSRLAANTGELFF.

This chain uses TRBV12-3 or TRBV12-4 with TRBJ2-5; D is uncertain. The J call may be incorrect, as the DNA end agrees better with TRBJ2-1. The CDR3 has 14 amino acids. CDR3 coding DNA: TGTGCCAGCAGTTTGGTCCACCGTCTCAATGAGCAGTTCTTC. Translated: CASSLVHRLNEQFF.

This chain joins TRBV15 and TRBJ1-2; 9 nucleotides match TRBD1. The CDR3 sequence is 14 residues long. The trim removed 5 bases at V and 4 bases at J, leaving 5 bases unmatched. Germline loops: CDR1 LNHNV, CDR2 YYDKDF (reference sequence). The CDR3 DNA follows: TGTGCCACCAGCCCGGACAGGGGACCCTATGGCTACACCTTC. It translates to CATSPDRGPYGYTF.

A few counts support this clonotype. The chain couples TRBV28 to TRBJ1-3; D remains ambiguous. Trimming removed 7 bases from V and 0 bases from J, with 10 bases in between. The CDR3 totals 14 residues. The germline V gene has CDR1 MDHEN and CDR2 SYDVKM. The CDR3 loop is CASTPTLSGNTIYF. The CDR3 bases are TGTGCCAGCACTCCCACTCTCTCTGGAAACACCATATATTTT.

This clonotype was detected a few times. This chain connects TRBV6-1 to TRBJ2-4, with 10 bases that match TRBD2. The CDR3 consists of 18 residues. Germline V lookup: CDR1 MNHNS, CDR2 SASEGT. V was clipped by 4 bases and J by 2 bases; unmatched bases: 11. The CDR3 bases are TGTGCCAGCAGTGGGACTAGCGGAGCCGGGGGATCCAAAAACATTCAGTACTTC. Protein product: CASSGTSGAGGSKNIQYF.

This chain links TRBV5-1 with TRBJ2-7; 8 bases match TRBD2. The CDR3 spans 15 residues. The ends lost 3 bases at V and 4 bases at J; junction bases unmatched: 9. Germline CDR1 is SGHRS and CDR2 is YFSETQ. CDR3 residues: CASSYRPGLDYEQYF. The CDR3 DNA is TGCGCCAGCAGCTACCGACCGGGACTAGATTACGAGCAGTACTTC.

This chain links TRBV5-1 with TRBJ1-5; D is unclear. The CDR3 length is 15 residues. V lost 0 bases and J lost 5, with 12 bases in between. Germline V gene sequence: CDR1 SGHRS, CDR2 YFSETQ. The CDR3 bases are TGCGCCAGCAGCTTGGCCCCCCGGGGTTATCAGCCCCAGCATTTT. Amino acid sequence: CASSLAPRGYQPQHF.

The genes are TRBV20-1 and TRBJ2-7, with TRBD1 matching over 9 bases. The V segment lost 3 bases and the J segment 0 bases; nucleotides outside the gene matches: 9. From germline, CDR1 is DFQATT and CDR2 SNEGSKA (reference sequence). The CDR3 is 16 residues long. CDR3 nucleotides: TGCAGTGCTAGGGGACAGGGCATCGGACCCTCCTACGAGCAGTACTTC. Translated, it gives CSARGQGIGPSYEQYF.

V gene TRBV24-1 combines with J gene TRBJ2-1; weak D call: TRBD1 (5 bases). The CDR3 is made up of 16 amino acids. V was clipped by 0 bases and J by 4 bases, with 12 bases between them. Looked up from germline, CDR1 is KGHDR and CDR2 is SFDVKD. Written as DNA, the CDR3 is TGTGCCACCAGTGATTTGGATTCCAGGGAATACAATGAGCAGTTCTTC. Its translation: CATSDLDSREYNEQFF.

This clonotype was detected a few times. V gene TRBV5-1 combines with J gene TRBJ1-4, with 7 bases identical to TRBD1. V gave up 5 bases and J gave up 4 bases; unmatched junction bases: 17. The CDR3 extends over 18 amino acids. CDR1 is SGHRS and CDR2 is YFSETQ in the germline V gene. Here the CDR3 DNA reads TGCGCCAGCAGTCGGACGCCCTACCGACAGGGATATAATGAAAAACTGTTTTTT. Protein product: CASSRTPYRQGYNEKLFF.

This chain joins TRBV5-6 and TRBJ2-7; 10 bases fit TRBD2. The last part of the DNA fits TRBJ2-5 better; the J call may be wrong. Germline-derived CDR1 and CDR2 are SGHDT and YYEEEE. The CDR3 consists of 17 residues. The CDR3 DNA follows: TGTGCCAGCAGCTTAGAGCCAGCGGGGGGGTACCAAGAGACCCAGTACTTC. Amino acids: CASSLEPAGGYQETQYF.

CDR3 residues: CASSPGTGGTEQFF. CDR3 in DNA: TGTGCCAGCAGCCCCGGGACAGGGGGTACTGAGCAGTTCTTC. The chain links TRBV9 to TRBJ2-5, with 11 bases lining up with TRBD1. The J call may be mistaken, given a closer DNA end match to TRBJ2-1. This CDR3 is 14 amino acids long. Germline assignment: CDR1 SGDLS and CDR2 YYNGEE.